Listed here are 10 T cell receptor beta chains from one sample, sequenced in a study of human thymus T cells. Method: immunoSEQ multiplex PCR; TCRdb's copy keeps in-frame clones and lacks some. The table lists tens of thousands of clones, 85% to 95% of them singletons. Resections were taken during corrective heart surgery, and the thymus tissue came from these. The sequencing input was thymus tissue. These receptors were taken from a girl in the first two years of life with a congenital heart defect but otherwise immunologically healthy.

The chain employs TRBV5-1 and TRBJ2-6, with D possibly TRBD2 on 5 matching bases. Trimming removed 0 bases from V and 2 bases from J, with 15 bases in between. The CDR3 extends over 18 amino acids. CDR1 is SGHRS and CDR2 is YFSETQ in the germline V gene. Written as DNA, the CDR3 is TGCGCCAGCAGCTTGGCCGAGGGAATGGGTACTGGGGCCAACGTCCTGACTTTC. This encodes CASSLAEGMGTGANVLTF.

This clone was detected only once. This chain joins TRBV10-2 and TRBJ2-3; TRBD1 aligns across 9 bases. The length of the CDR3 is 16 residues. In germline, CDR1 is WSHSY, CDR2 SAAADI. Trimming at V came to 6 bases and at J to 2 bases, leaving 9 bases not matched to a gene. CDR3 in amino acids: CASSRTRDRDTDTQYF. CDR3 bases: TGCGCCAGCAGCCGGACCCGGGACAGGGACACAGATACGCAGTATTTT.

This clone was picked up one time. This chain uses TRBV4-1 with TRBJ2-6; tentatively, D is TRBD2 (5 bases). Germline V gives CDR1 MGHRA, CDR2 YSYEKL. The length of the CDR3 is 17 residues. V was pared by 2 bases and J by 1 base, with 12 bases between. Here the CDR3 DNA reads TGCGCCAGCAGCCAACCCCGGAGGCATTCTGGGGCCAACGTCCTGACTTTC. Protein product: CASSQPRRHSGANVLTF.

The V gene is TRBV30, the J gene TRBJ2-7; 8 bases are a match to TRBD2. The germline gives CDR1 GTSNPN, CDR2 SVGIG (reference sequence). There are 18 residues in the CDR3. V lost 0 bases, J lost 7 bases, and 20 bases stayed unmatched. CDR3 sequence reads: CAWSVPVYREGPFLEQYF. The DNA for the CDR3 is TGTGCCTGGAGTGTACCGGTATACCGGGAGGGGCCATTCTTGGAGCAGTACTTC.

This chain joins TRBV25-1 and TRBJ1-1, with 7 bases that match TRBD1. The V gene's germline CDR1 is MGHDK and CDR2 SYGVNS. Losses at the gene ends were 0 bases for V and 0 bases for J; bases not matched to a gene: 7. This CDR3 contains 17 residues. Here the CDR3 DNA reads TGTGCCAGCAGTGAATATCCGCGGGACAGCTTGAACACTGAAGCTTTCTTT. This codes for CASSEYPRDSLNTEAFF.

This clone was observed once. The chain couples TRBV11-2 to TRBJ2-5; D might be TRBD2 (5 bases). Trimming removed 5 bases at V and 1 base at J, with 23 bases between. The germline V gene encodes CDR1 SGHAT and CDR2 FQNNGV. CDR3 length: 18 residues. The CDR3, as DNA: TGTGCCAGCAGCCAAGATGTCGTAGACATTGCGGGCCAAGAGACCCAGTACTTC. It yields the protein CASSQDVVDIAGQETQYF.

This clone appeared once. The V and J genes are TRBV7-9 and TRBJ1-5; no clear D gene. This CDR3 region has 17 residues. Germline V CDR1 and CDR2: SEHNR, FQNEAQ (reference sequence). Trimming stripped 1 base from V and 4 bases from J, with 17 bases between. CDR3 coding DNA: TGTGCCAGCAGCTTAGGATCGGGTCCACCTCAAAATCAGCCCCAGCATTTT. Amino acid sequence: CASSLGSGPPQNQPQHF. The full variable domain, with the rest looked up from reference TRBV7-9 and TRBJ1-5, is DTGVSQNPRHKITKRGQNVTFRCDPISEHNRLYWYRQTLGQGPEFLTYFQNEAQLEKSRLLSDRFSAERPKGSFSTLEIQRTEQGDSAMYLCASSLGSGPPQNQPQHFGDGTRLSIL.

This chain links TRBV19 with TRBJ1-1, with D tentatively TRBD1 (6 bases). Trimming stripped 2 bases from V and 6 bases from J, with 10 bases between. CDR1 LNHDA and CDR2 SQIVND come from the germline V gene (reference sequence). The CDR3 is 13 residues long. This chain's CDR3 is CASSIQDSSEAFF. The CDR3 coding sequence is TGTGCCAGTAGTATACAGGACAGCTCTGAAGCTTTCTTT.

The rearrangement uses TRBV11-2 and TRBJ2-6; weak D call: TRBD2 (5 bases). CDR1 is SGHAT, CDR2 FQNNGV, per germline. This CDR3 comprises 18 residues. The V end was cut by 4 bases, the J end by 0 bases, with 16 bases between. The CDR3 is CASSSGTKGSSGANVLTF. In nucleotides, the CDR3 is TGTGCCAGCAGCTCGGGCACGAAAGGGAGCTCTGGGGCCAACGTCCTGACTTTC. Full variable domain (rest looked up from reference TRBV11-2 and TRBJ2-6): EAGVAQSPRYKIIEKRQSVAFWCNPISGHATLYWYQQILGQGPKLLIQFQNNGVVDDSQLPKDRFSAERLKGVDSTLKIQPAKLEDSAVYLCASSSGTKGSSGANVLTFGAGSRLTVL.

The J gene is TRBJ2-7, the V gene TRBV5-6, with TRBD1 matching over 10 bases. The CDR3 totals 16 residues. Per the germline V gene, CDR1 is SGHDT and CDR2 is YYEEEE. The trim removed 4 bases at V and 2 bases at J, leaving 9 bases unmatched. This CDR3 is CASSPGGTGVTYEQYF. CDR3 DNA: TGTGCCAGCAGCCCCGGGGGGACAGGGGTCACCTACGAGCAGTACTTC.